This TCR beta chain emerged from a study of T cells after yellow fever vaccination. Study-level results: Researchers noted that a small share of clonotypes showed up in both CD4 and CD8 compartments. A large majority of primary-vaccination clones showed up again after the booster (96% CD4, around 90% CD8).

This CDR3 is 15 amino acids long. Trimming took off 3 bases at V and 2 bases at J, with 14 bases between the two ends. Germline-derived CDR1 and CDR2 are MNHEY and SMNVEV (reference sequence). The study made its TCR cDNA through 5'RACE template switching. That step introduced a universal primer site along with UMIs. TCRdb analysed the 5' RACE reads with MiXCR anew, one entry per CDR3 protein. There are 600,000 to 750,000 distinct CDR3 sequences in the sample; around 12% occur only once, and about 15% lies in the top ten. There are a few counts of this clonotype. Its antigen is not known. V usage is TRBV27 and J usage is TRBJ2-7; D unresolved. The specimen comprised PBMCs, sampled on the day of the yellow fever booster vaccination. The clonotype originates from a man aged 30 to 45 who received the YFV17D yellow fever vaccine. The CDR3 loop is CASSFRRPPTYEQYF. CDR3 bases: TGTGCCAGCAGTTTCAGGCGACCCCCTACCTACGAGCAGTACTTC.